Sequencing of this TCR beta chain was carried out in a study of cytomegalovirus exposure and HLA in healthy donors. Study-level points and caveats: TCR beta V- and J-gene trimming, according to a later analysis, was linked to a missense DCLRE1C variant. The study listed about 150 cytomegalovirus-associated TCR beta chains.

The length of the CDR3 is 14 residues. Trimming took off 2 bases at V and 0 bases at J, with 7 bases between the two ends. Germline V lookup: CDR1 MNHEY, CDR2 SMNVEV (reference sequence). A remark on this clone: Its antigen is still unknown.

The PCR was carried out with 60 Vbeta primers and 13 Jbeta primers. Original methodology: In a later analysis, around 10 million of about 80 million unique beta chains occurred in at least two donors. Using immunoSEQ multiplex PCR, the repertoire was profiled, and TCRdb retains in-frame clones only, with some absent. For V, J and clone size, that table is used; D and trimming come from the DNA. The data show 150,000 to 200,000 clones, 75% to 85% seen once. Sequenced: PBMCs. The rearrangement uses TRBV27 and TRBJ1-1; perhaps TRBD1 as D (6 bases). The receptor's source is a male donor in good health and CMV-seropositive. CDR3 sequence: CASSLTGMNTEAFF. The CDR3, as DNA: TGTGCCAGCAGTTTAACAGGGATGAACACTGAAGCTTTCTTT.